This T cell receptor beta chain is from a study of T cell repertoires in cytomegalovirus infection. Findings and limits, study-wide: The ex vivo response was dominated by HLA-C-restricted CMV-specific TCR beta clonotypes.

Ten or more counts support this clonotype. Antigen: not known. The CDR3 runs to 16 residues. Trimming took 3 bases from V and 0 from J, leaving 12 bases between them. Germline V gene sequence: CDR1 SGHTA, CDR2 FQGNSA. TCRdb ran MiXCR on the reads and lists one entry per CDR3 protein. The sample includes more than 400,000 distinct CDR3 sequences, 26% of them seen just once. The TCR originated in a human donor in good health (CMV status not recorded). Some clones in this sample may be carry-over from other donors' samples. The sample was PBMCs. V usage is TRBV7-2 and J usage is TRBJ1-3; D not resolved. The CDR3 spells CASSLAGLRSGNTIYF. As DNA, the CDR3 is TGTGCCAGCAGCTTGGCAGGCCTCCGCTCTGGAAACACCATATATTTT.